This paragraph covers one TCR beta chain sequence. What it binds is not known. This record belongs to a study of type 1 regulatory T cells. Study as a whole: T-allo10 is a Tr1-enriched, alloantigen-specific CD4 T cell product made in vitro.

The study's findings and limits: Compared with non-Tr1 cells, Tr1 cells showed a narrower TCR repertoire.

TCRdb itself ran the reads through MiXCR, one entry per CDR3 protein. Here the sample spans about 60,000 distinct CDR3 sequences, approximately 67% being singletons. The sample was cultured non-Tr1 T cells, either the whole culture or a sorted T cell fraction (not recorded which). This receptor was taken from a human donor in good health.

The CDR3 region is CASSPATGLNTGELFF. The CDR3 nucleotides read TGTGCCAGCTCACCCGCTACAGGGTTGAACACCGGGGAGCTGTTTTTT. The chain carries TRBV18 and TRBJ2-2; D perhaps matches TRBD1 (6 bases). Germline V gives CDR1 KGHSH, CDR2 LQKENI. The V gene lost 3 bases and the J gene lost 1 base, with 12 bases spanning the gap. The CDR3 runs 16 residues.